This paragraph covers one T cell receptor (beta chain) sequence. This sample is part of a study of blood T cell repertoires in COVID-19. Study background: Specimens from acute and convalescent COVID-19 originated in the United States, Italy and Spain. T cells, B-cell-depleted T cells, or PBMCs supplied cDNA or gDNA.

Germline V CDR1 and CDR2: MNHEY, SVGEGT. The CDR3 runs to 17 residues. V was trimmed by 0 bases and J by 0 bases, leaving 12 bases between them. Seattle patient enrollment occurred during active infection, with longitudinal follow-up thereafter. In the authors' workflow: Researchers report that nucleated cell counts were estimated from reference gene primer amplification. TCRdb's copy holds only in-frame clones and misses some; the assay was immunoSEQ multiplex PCR. The D gene and trimming were derived from the DNA, and the V and J assignments and clone size from that table. Of hundreds of thousands of clones listed, 80% to 90% are singletons.

Sequenced material: peripheral blood. The source of this sequence is a woman in her 30s with COVID-19, enrolled during active disease. The V gene is TRBV6-2 or TRBV6-3, the J gene TRBJ2-1, with D uncertain. The CDR3 loop reads CASSYSTSRSSYNEQFF. CDR3 nucleotides: TGTGCCAGCAGTTACTCGACGTCGCGGAGCTCCTACAATGAGCAGTTCTTC.